A single sample gave rise to the 21 T cell receptor beta chains below, sequenced in a study of graft-versus-host responses after intestinal transplantation. Generated by immunoSEQ multiplex PCR, the TCRdb table keeps only in-frame clones and is missing some. Of approximately 24,000 clones listed, 80% to 90% are singletons. The specimen comprised PBMCs, sampled approximately 450 days after intestinal transplant. Source of these receptors: a human patient who received an intestinal transplant, so some T cells may come from the graft donor.

This chain uses TRBV7-3 with TRBJ2-1; 8 bases map to TRBD2. CDR1 is SGHTA, CDR2 FQGTGA, per germline. This CDR3 comprises 20 residues. V gave up 1 base and J gave up 2 bases; unmatched junction bases: 16. CDR3 in DNA: TGTGCCAGCAGCTTAAGTTTGGCGGGAGGACTCTCAGATCCCTACAATGAGCAGTTCTTC. Amino acid sequence: CASSLSLAGGLSDPYNEQFF.

The chain recombines TRBV9 with TRBJ2-3, with D perhaps TRBD1 (5 bases). The V end lost 0 bases, the J end lost 2 bases, and 10 bases lay between the germline ends. Germline V CDR1 and CDR2: SGDLS, YYNGEE. The CDR3 is 15 amino acids. CDR3 in amino acids: CASSVGQGPTDTQYF. CDR3 in DNA: TGTGCCAGCAGCGTAGGGCAGGGTCCCACAGATACGCAGTATTTT. Together with reference TRBV9 and TRBJ2-3, the CDR3 gives the full variable domain: DSGVTQTPKHLITATGQRVTLRCSPRSGDLSVYWYQQSLDQGLQFLIQYYNGEERAKGNILERFSAQQFPDLHSELNLSSLELGDSALYFCASSVGQGPTDTQYFGPGTRLTVL.

The rearrangement links TRBV19 to TRBJ2-7, with D possibly being TRBD2 (6 bases). The CDR3 has 12 residues. CDR1 and CDR2 (germline): LNHDA, SQIVND (reference sequence). Trimming took off 7 bases at V and 4 bases at J, with 11 bases between the two ends. CDR3: CASMDYTYEQYF. CDR3 bases: TGTGCCAGTATGGACTATACTTACGAGCAGTACTTC. Full variable domain (missing parts from reference TRBV19 and TRBJ2-7): DGGITQSPKYLFRKEGQNVTLSCEQNLNHDAMYWYRQDPGQGLRLIYYSQIVNDFQKGDIAEGYSVSREKKESFPLTVTSAQKNPTAFYLCASMDYTYEQYFGPGTRLTVT.

V usage is TRBV5-4 and J usage is TRBJ2-5; D may correspond to TRBD1 or TRBD2 (7 bases each). The CDR3 loop spans 15 amino acids. With 1 base removed from V and 2 bases from J, the gap between germline ends came to 12 bases. Germline V gene lookup returns CDR1 SGHNT and CDR2 YYREEE (reference sequence). CDR3 loop: CASSLRQGGQETQYF. The CDR3 DNA reads as TGTGCCAGCAGCTTGCGTCAGGGGGGGCAAGAGACCCAGTACTTC.

The chain recombines TRBV9 with TRBJ2-7, with D possibly matching TRBD2 (5 bases). This CDR3 is 14 amino acids long. The V and J ends lost 4 bases and 0 bases respectively, with 11 bases between them. The germline CDR1 and CDR2 sequences are SGDLS and YYNGEE. CDR3 coding DNA: TGTGCCAGCAGCCCCGGGGTGAGCTCCTACGAGCAGTACTTC. Amino acids: CASSPGVSSYEQYF.

The rearrangement links TRBV10-3 to TRBJ2-7; 9 nucleotides agree with TRBD2. The CDR3 is made up of 16 amino acids. Germline CDR1 is ENHRY and CDR2 is SYGVKD. V was clipped by 4 bases and J by 2 bases; unmatched bases: 9. DNA of the CDR3: TGTGCCATCAGTGGATTCGGGCGGGAGGGCCCCTACGAGCAGTACTTC. Translation: CAISGFGREGPYEQYF.

The chain couples TRBV9 to TRBJ2-1; 11 bases match TRBD2. Looked up from germline, CDR1 is SGDLS and CDR2 is YYNGEE. The CDR3 runs to 15 residues. With 5 bases clipped from V and 5 bases from J, the junction kept 6 bases outside the gene matches. The CDR3 sequence: CASRSGTSGNNEQFF. CDR3 nucleotide sequence: TGTGCCAGCAGGTCCGGGACTAGCGGTAACAATGAGCAGTTCTTC.

This clone was seen a few times. The chain couples TRBV7-3 to TRBJ2-1, with TRBD2 matching 9 bases. The CDR3 has 15 amino acids. The germline V gene encodes CDR1 SGHTA and CDR2 FQGTGA. The ends lost 5 bases at V and 7 bases at J; junction bases unmatched: 9. CDR3 nucleotide sequence: TGTGCCAGCAGCCGGATAGCGGGAGTAGGAAATGAGCAGTTCTTC. Amino acid sequence: CASSRIAGVGNEQFF.

Notes on this clone: An end of the junction differs from the germline gene, which may be a read error. This CDR3 is also generated by other DNA sequences in the sample. The chain combines TRBV5-1 with TRBJ1-1; no definite D call. CDR1 is SGHRS and CDR2 is YFSETQ in the germline V gene. The CDR3 totals 13 residues. As DNA, the CDR3 is TGCGCCAGCAGTTTGGCCCTGAACACTGAAGCTTTCTTT. This gives the protein CASSLALNTEAFF.

The chain couples TRBV4-1 to TRBJ1-6; the D is unclear. Between the trimmed V and J ends, which lost 1 base and 7 bases, there was a span of 8 bases. This CDR3 has 14 amino acids. Germline V gene data show CDR1 as MGHRA and CDR2 as YSYEKL. The CDR3 here is CASSQGHFNSPLHF. DNA for the CDR3: TGCGCCAGCAGCCAAGGACACTTCAATTCACCCCTCCACTTT.

This CDR3 is CASSLAVMEETSGYTF. In DNA, the CDR3 is TGTGCCAGCAGCTTAGCGGTGATGGAAGAGACAAGTGGCTACACCTTC. The gene calls are TRBV7-8 and TRBJ1-2; D gene ambiguous. V dropped 0 bases and J dropped 7 bases, with 18 bases sitting between them. CDR1 and CDR2 (germline): SGHVS, FQNEAQ. This CDR3 has 16 amino acids.

The V gene is TRBV5-1, the J gene TRBJ2-4; 9 bases align to TRBD1. V lost 3 bases to trimming and J lost 0 bases; unmatched junction nucleotides: 7. Germline CDR1 and CDR2: SGHRS and YFSETQ. This CDR3 has 17 amino acids. CDR3 sequence (DNA): TGCGCCAGCAGCTCGATGGGGACAGGGCTAGCCAAAAACATTCAGTACTTC. It specifies CASSSMGTGLAKNIQYF.

The chain is built from TRBV19 and TRBJ2-7; no reliable D call. The V and J ends lost 5 bases and 3 bases respectively, with 8 bases between them. CDR3 length: 12 amino acids. Germline CDR1 is LNHDA and CDR2 is SQIVND (reference sequence). The CDR3 DNA reads TGTGCCAGTAGTGTGCGAGGCTACGAGCAGTACTTC. This sequence encodes CASSVRGYEQYF.

The chain carries TRBV5-4 and TRBJ2-1, with TRBD2 matching 7 bases. Looked up from germline, CDR1 is SGHNT and CDR2 is YYREEE (reference sequence). The CDR3 is 20 amino acids. V lost 2 bases, J lost 6 bases, and 23 bases stayed unmatched. The CDR3 coding sequence is TGTGCCAGCAGCTTAAACTTAGCCCCCGGGACTACTACCGCTTTCAATGAGCAGTTCTTC. It translates to CASSLNLAPGTTTAFNEQFF.

The J gene is TRBJ1-5, the V gene TRBV15, with D unclear. V was trimmed by 5 bases and J by 2 bases, leaving 7 bases between them. The CDR3 covers 13 residues. The germline gives CDR1 LNHNV, CDR2 YYDKDF (reference sequence). CDR3 in DNA: TGTGCCACCAGCGGGCAGGGCAATCAGCCCCAGCATTTT. Translating it yields CATSGQGNQPQHF. Complete variable domain (other parts from reference TRBV15 and TRBJ1-5): DAMVIQNPRYQVTQFGKPVTLSCSQTLNHNVMYWYQQKSSQAPKLLFHYYDKDFNNEADTPDNFQSRRPNTSFCFLDIRSPGLGDTAMYLCATSGQGNQPQHFGDGTRLSIL.

This chain links TRBV5-1 with TRBJ2-1; a weak D match, TRBD2 (6 bases). This CDR3 contains 19 residues. The germline V gene has CDR1 SGHRS and CDR2 YFSETQ. Trimming took off 0 bases at V and 0 bases at J, with 19 bases between the two ends. CDR3 residues: CASSLGERAFLSSYNEQFF. DNA for the CDR3: TGCGCCAGCAGCTTGGGAGAGCGGGCGTTCTTAAGCTCCTACAATGAGCAGTTCTTC.

This chain connects TRBV5-1 to TRBJ2-4, with TRBD2 identical over 9 bases. Germline assignment: CDR1 SGHRS and CDR2 YFSETQ. V lost 2 bases to trimming and J lost 1 base; unmatched junction nucleotides: 4. The CDR3 is 16 residues long. CDR3 sequence reads: CASSFALAGAKNIQYF. The CDR3 bases are TGCGCCAGCAGCTTCGCCCTAGCGGGGGCCAAAAACATTCAGTACTTC.

This chain connects TRBV27 to TRBJ2-1; TRBD2 agrees at 8 bases. The CDR3 consists of 13 residues. Germline V lookup: CDR1 MNHEY, CDR2 SMNVEV (reference sequence). The junction had 6 bases not matched to a gene; V was cut back by 7 bases and J by 7 bases. The CDR3 nucleotides are TGTGCCAGCACAACTAGCGGTATAAATGAGCAGTTCTTC. As protein: CASTTSGINEQFF.

V is TRBV6-6 and J is TRBJ2-7, with 9 bases fitting TRBD1. Trimming cost V 6 bases and J 5 bases; bases outside gene matches: 8. The germline V gene has CDR1 MNHNY and CDR2 SVGAGI (reference sequence). This CDR3 region has 14 residues. The CDR3 protein is CASRTGTGSHEQYF. CDR3 nucleotides: TGTGCCAGCAGGACCGGGACAGGGAGCCACGAGCAGTACTTC.

V gene TRBV29-1 combines with J gene TRBJ2-3; 9 bases fit TRBD2. This CDR3 has 14 amino acids. V shed 3 bases and J 6 bases; nucleotides not matched to a gene: 7. Germline V gene data show CDR1 as SQVTM and CDR2 as ANQGSEA. CDR3 sequence (DNA): TGCAGCGTTGATGCTGTCCTAGCGGGGGATACGCAGTATTTT. Protein: CSVDAVLAGDTQYF.

The gene calls are TRBV7-3 and TRBJ2-7; D may be TRBD1 or TRBD2 (5 bases each). Trimming removed 0 bases at V and 3 bases at J, with 15 bases between. Germline lookup yields CDR1 SGHTA and CDR2 FQGTGA. The CDR3 length is 16 residues. CDR3 coding DNA: TGTGCCAGCAGCTTAACCGGGACCGGGACGCACTACGAGCAGTACTTC. Translating gives CASSLTGTGTHYEQYF.